This T cell receptor (beta chain) was profiled in a study of radiation and T cells in renal cell carcinoma. V was shortened by 3 bases and J by 2 bases, with 10 bases between the two germline ends. There are 14 residues in the CDR3. The germline V gene encodes CDR1 SGHAT and CDR2 FQDESV (reference sequence). Sequencing used immunoSEQ multiplex PCR; TCRdb keeps in-frame clones, though not all of them. Seen here are approximately 51,000 clones, approximately 83% observed once, and the top ten hold 30% to 35%. Time point of the sample: baseline pretreatment blood. Noted treatment: 15 Gy SBRT to primary tumor, nephrectomy 4 weeks later. Blood was sampled at baseline, 2 weeks and 4 weeks after SBRT.

This receptor was identified in a woman between 70 and 85 years old with renal cell carcinoma. The sample here was blood, taken from a patient whose treatment included radiotherapy and nephrectomy. V gene TRBV11-1 combines with J gene TRBJ1-1; D not resolved. The CDR3 DNA reads as TGTGCCAGCAGCTTGTCCCCGGGAAACACTGAAGCTTTCTTT. Its protein is CASSLSPGNTEAFF.